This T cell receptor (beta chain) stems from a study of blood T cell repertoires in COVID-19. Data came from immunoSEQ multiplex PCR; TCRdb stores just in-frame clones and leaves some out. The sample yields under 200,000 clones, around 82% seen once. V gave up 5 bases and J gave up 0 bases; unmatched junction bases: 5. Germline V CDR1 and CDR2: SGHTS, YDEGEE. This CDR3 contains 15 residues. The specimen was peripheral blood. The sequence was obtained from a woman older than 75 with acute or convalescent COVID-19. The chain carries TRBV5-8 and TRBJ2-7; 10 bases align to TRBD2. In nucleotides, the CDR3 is TGTGCCAGCAGACCAAGGACTAGCGGCTCCTACGAGCAGTACTTC. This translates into CASRPRTSGSYEQYF.